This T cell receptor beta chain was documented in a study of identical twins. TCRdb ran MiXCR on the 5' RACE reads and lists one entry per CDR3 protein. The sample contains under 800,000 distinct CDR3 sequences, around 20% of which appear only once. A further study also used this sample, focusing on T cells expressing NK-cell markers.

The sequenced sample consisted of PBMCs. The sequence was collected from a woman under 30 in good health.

The chain's CDR3 is CATSRGGTGELFF. The CDR3, as DNA: TGTGCCACCAGCAGGGGTGGAACCGGGGAGCTGTTTTTT. J is TRBJ2-2 and V is TRBV15; D is unresolved. V was clipped by 3 bases and J by 5 bases, with 7 bases between them. There are 13 residues in the CDR3. CDR1 and CDR2 from the germline V gene are LNHNV and YYDKDF (reference sequence).